The 9 T cell receptor beta chains given below trace back to one sample, sequenced in a study of blood T cell repertoires in COVID-19 (dated by TCRdb to the early 2020s). Library creation used the immunoSEQ multiplex PCR assay. TCRdb carries this immuneACCESS record with in-frame sequences only. Its versions omit some clonotypes, under half of them owing to an unresolved V gene in the studies checked, with the rest unexplained. A total of 200,000 to 250,000 clones appear in this sample, about 83% of them only once. About 12% of the sample is taken by the ten largest. The specimen was peripheral blood. These TCRs come from a man older than 75 with acute or convalescent COVID-19.

This clone has more than one count but fewer than ten. This rearrangement joins TRBV10-3 to TRBJ1-1; D call uncertain. The CDR3 spans 12 residues. Trimming shortened V by 3 bases and J by 4 bases, and 6 bases separated the two germline ends. Germline loops: CDR1 ENHRY, CDR2 SYGVKD. CDR3 region: CAISDTATEAFF. CDR3 bases: TGTGCCATCAGTGATACAGCCACTGAAGCTTTCTTT.

This chain connects TRBV19 to TRBJ1-5, with D unclear. V lost 5 bases to trimming and J lost 3 bases, with 5 bases between them. Germline loops: CDR1 LNHDA, CDR2 SQIVND (reference sequence). This CDR3 is built from 12 residues. CDR3 nucleotide sequence: TGTGCCAGTAGTGGCCTCAATCAGCCCCAGCATTTT. Residues: CASSGLNQPQHF.

The chain employs TRBV7-9 and TRBJ1-2; weak D call: TRBD1 (5 bases). V was pared by 5 bases and J by 6 bases, with 10 bases between. The CDR3 length is 12 residues. In germline, CDR1 is SEHNR, CDR2 FQNEAQ (reference sequence). The CDR3 sequence is CASSPGGNGYTF. The CDR3, as DNA: TGTGCCAGCAGCCCGGGGGGTAATGGCTACACCTTC.

The chain carries TRBV28 and TRBJ2-5, with 10 positions matching TRBD1. V shed 6 bases, J shed 3 bases, and the junction held 7 bases outside the gene matches. This CDR3 is built from 15 residues. CDR1 and CDR2 from the germline V gene are MDHEN and SYDVKM. CDR3 bases: TGTGCCAGCAGCCCCTCCGGGACAGGGGAAGAGACCCAGTACTTC. Encoded protein: CASSPSGTGEETQYF.

The rearrangement uses TRBV6-1 and TRBJ1-5; TRBD1 might be the D (6 bases). This CDR3 comprises 14 residues. Trimming cost V 2 bases and J 7 bases, with 12 bases left between them. Per germline, CDR1 MNHNS and CDR2 SASEGT. The CDR3, as DNA: TGTGCCAGCAGTGAAACAGGGATCGGGCAGCCCCAGCATTTT. Amino acids: CASSETGIGQPQHF.

This chain joins TRBV12-5 and TRBJ1-5, with D perhaps TRBD1 (6 bases). This CDR3 comprises 15 residues. Germline lookup yields CDR1 LGHNT and CDR2 FRNRAP. The V and J ends lost 8 bases and 2 bases respectively, with 16 bases between them. The CDR3 DNA follows: TGTGCTAGTTCTCACTCAGGGGCAGGCAATCAGCCCCAGCATTTT. Translation: CASSHSGAGNQPQHF.

The chain links TRBV14 to TRBJ2-1; no reliable D call. The CDR3 length is 11 residues. The germline gives CDR1 SGHDN, CDR2 FVKESK. V dropped 3 bases and J dropped 13 bases, with 10 bases sitting between them. CDR3 in amino acids: CASSQVSTQFF. CDR3 coding DNA: TGTGCCAGCAGCCAGGTGTCTACCCAGTTCTTC.

This clone appeared a single time. This rearrangement joins TRBV28 to TRBJ1-3; TRBD1 matches at 7 bases. Per germline, CDR1 MDHEN and CDR2 SYDVKM. The CDR3 has 18 residues. V lost 6 bases to trimming and J lost 0 bases; unmatched junction nucleotides: 14. The CDR3 sequence is CASRTNPGQRSSGNTIYF. As DNA, the CDR3 is TGTGCCAGCAGGACTAATCCGGGACAGCGTAGCTCTGGAAACACCATATATTTT.

V and J are TRBV2 and TRBJ1-1; D is unclear. From germline, CDR1 is SNHLY and CDR2 FYNNEI. The CDR3 runs to 13 residues. The ends were cut back, 6 bases at V and 1 base at J, with 9 bases in the middle. The CDR3 DNA is TGTGCCAGCAGGGCAGGTGCGAACACTGAAGCTTTCTTT. Its translation is CASRAGANTEAFF.